These 18 T cell receptor beta chains were all obtained from the same sample, sequenced in a study of early T cells in non-severe SARS-CoV-2 infection. TCRdb analysed the 5' RACE reads with MiXCR anew, one entry per CDR3 protein. Of about 98,000 distinct CDR3 sequences detected, around 13% appear once; the ten largest clones hold 5% to 8%. The material sequenced was whole blood. The receptors derive from an adult who was a healthcare worker with PCR-confirmed SARS-CoV-2 infection or an uninfected control (not recorded which).

Points on this clonotype: A much larger clonotype is one base distant, so this may be a read error. The chain recombines TRBV10-2 with TRBJ2-7; D call uncertain. The CDR3 has 14 amino acids. Looked up from germline, CDR1 is WSHSY and CDR2 is SAAADI. The CDR3: CASSESWGPYEQCF. Written as DNA, the CDR3 is TGCGCCAGCAGTGAGAGCTGGGGTCCCTACGAGCAGTGCTTC.

This clonotype was recorded a few times. The gene calls are TRBV12-3 or TRBV12-4 and TRBJ1-1, with D unresolved. V lost 6 bases, J lost 6 bases, and 11 bases lay in between. The CDR3 is 12 amino acids. CDR3 bases: TGTGCCAGCAGCTCGGACGGACCTGAAGCTTTCTTT. Residues: CASSSDGPEAFF.

The CDR3 loop is CASSETGPEKLFF. CDR3 sequence (DNA): TGTGCCAGCAGTGAAACAGGGCCTGAAAAACTGTTTTTT. The chain uses TRBV12-3 or TRBV12-4 and TRBJ1-4; D might be TRBD1 (6 bases). Trimming stripped 5 bases from V and 7 bases from J, with 11 bases between. The CDR3 consists of 13 residues.

This clonotype was counted ten times or more. The V call is TRBV11-2, the J call TRBJ1-1; tentatively, D is TRBD1 (5 bases). The CDR3 is 15 residues long. The germline V gene encodes CDR1 SGHAT and CDR2 FQNNGV. The V end lost 5 bases, the J end lost 1 base, and 14 bases lay between the germline ends. Written as DNA, the CDR3 is TGTGCCAGCAGCACTACCCGCGACAGGAACACTGAAGCTTTCTTT. Translation: CASSTTRDRNTEAFF.

This sequence joins TRBV7-8 and TRBJ1-2, with D possibly being TRBD1 (5 bases). This CDR3 comprises 14 residues. The ends were cut back, 1 base at V and 8 bases at J, with 14 bases in the middle. Germline loops: CDR1 SGHVS, CDR2 FQNEAQ. DNA for the CDR3: TGTGCCAGCAGCTTAGTACAGGCCTGGGACGGCTACACCTTC. Residues: CASSLVQAWDGYTF.

This clonotype was picked up many times. The rearrangement links TRBV7-9 to TRBJ1-3; D not resolved. Trimming left V 5 bases short and J 5 bases short, with 10 bases between. The CDR3 spans 13 residues. Germline V gives CDR1 SEHNR, CDR2 FQNEAQ (reference sequence). DNA of the CDR3: TGTGCCAGCAGCCATGTTTCGCGAAACACCATATATTTT. Translated, it gives CASSHVSRNTIYF.

This chain connects TRBV2 to TRBJ2-7; 7 nucleotides agree with TRBD2. After removal of 4 bases from V and 0 bases from J, the junction contained 3 bases not matched to a gene. Germline V gene sequence: CDR1 SNHLY, CDR2 FYNNEI. This CDR3 has 14 residues. The CDR3 is CASSARGSSYEQYF. As DNA, the CDR3 is TGTGCCAGCAGTGCTCGCGGGAGCTCCTACGAGCAGTACTTC.

The V call is TRBV12-3 or TRBV12-4, the J call TRBJ2-1; TRBD2 agrees at 7 bases. This CDR3 is 15 amino acids long. V lost 6 bases to trimming and J lost 9 bases; unmatched junction nucleotides: 14. The chain's CDR3 is CASRNPGGPFGEQFF. CDR3 sequence (DNA): TGTGCCAGCAGAAACCCGGGAGGCCCGTTTGGTGAGCAGTTCTTC.

At least ten counts were recorded for this clonotype. This chain connects TRBV15 to TRBJ2-3; D is unclear. Per germline, CDR1 LNHNV and CDR2 YYDKDF (reference sequence). This CDR3 has 11 amino acids. The V gene lost 4 bases and the J gene lost 2 bases, with 1 base spanning the gap. The CDR3 nucleotides read TGTGCCACCAGCAACACAGATACGCAGTATTTT. Protein sequence: CATSNTDTQYF.

Points on this clonotype: This is likely an artifact of a read error, given a far larger clone one base away. The rearrangement joins TRBV9 to TRBJ2-3; D unclear. The germline V gene encodes CDR1 SGDLS and CDR2 YYNGEE. This CDR3 is built from 12 residues. Trimming removed 4 bases at V and 2 bases at J, with 5 bases between. CDR3 in amino acids: CASSPFTDTQYF. In DNA, the CDR3 is TGTGCCAGCAGCCCATTCACAGATACGCAGTATTTT.

This clonotype has ten or more counts. The J gene is TRBJ2-7, the V gene TRBV4-3; TRBD2 might be the D (5 bases). This CDR3 is built from 15 residues. CDR1 and CDR2 (germline): LGHNA, YSLEER. V dropped 1 base and J dropped 5 bases, with 15 bases sitting between them. The CDR3 nucleotides are TGCGCCAGCAGCCAAGCCCTCCGAGGGCGCGACGAGCAGTACTTC. Translating gives CASSQALRGRDEQYF.

The rearrangement links TRBV28 to TRBJ1-4; 8 bases match TRBD1. The CDR3 spans 15 residues. V lost 2 bases and J lost 7; bases outside the gene matches: 6. CDR1 and CDR2 (germline): MDHEN, SYDVKM. This chain's CDR3 is CASSLPGGGFEKLFF. The CDR3 DNA sequence: TGTGCCAGCAGTTTACCAGGGGGCGGTTTTGAAAAACTGTTTTTT.

At least ten counts were recorded for this clonotype. In DNA, the CDR3 is TGTGCCACCAGCGGACCCAGGGGAGAGAACACTGAAGCTTTCTTT. This translates into CATSGPRGENTEAFF. V usage is TRBV15 and J usage is TRBJ1-1, with a possible D match to TRBD1 (6 bases). Per the germline V gene, CDR1 is LNHNV and CDR2 is YYDKDF (reference sequence). With 5 bases removed from V and 1 base from J, the gap between germline ends came to 14 bases. The CDR3 has 15 residues.

This clonotype has ten or more counts. This rearrangement joins TRBV19 to TRBJ1-5, with D hard to call. The germline V and J ends were trimmed by 7 bases and 0 bases, with 16 bases remaining between them. In germline, CDR1 is LNHDA, CDR2 SQIVND (reference sequence). This CDR3 region has 16 residues. The chain's CDR3 is CASNKQRSNSNQPQHF. Here the CDR3 DNA reads TGTGCCAGTAACAAACAAAGATCTAATAGCAATCAGCCCCAGCATTTT.

This clonotype appeared many times. The chain employs TRBV5-6 and TRBJ2-7; tentative D call: TRBD1 (5 bases). V shed 1 base and J shed 0 bases, with 11 bases lying between them. Germline assignment: CDR1 SGHDT and CDR2 YYEEEE. This CDR3 has 15 amino acids. CDR3: CASSLTTVSSYEQYF. The CDR3 nucleotides are TGTGCCAGCAGCTTGACGACAGTGTCCTCCTACGAGCAGTACTTC.

This clonotype has only a few counts. This rearrangement joins TRBV20-1 to TRBJ2-3; D not certain. Germline CDR1 is DFQATT and CDR2 is SNEGSKA (reference sequence). The CDR3 runs to 14 residues. V gave up 2 bases and J gave up 6 bases, with 15 bases separating them. CDR3 amino acids: CSARSVWVPDTQYF. CDR3 bases: TGCAGTGCTAGATCTGTATGGGTCCCGGATACGCAGTATTTT.

In regard to this clonotype: Since a much larger clone is just one base distant, this may be a read error. The chain joins TRBV20-1 to TRBJ2-1; 9 nucleotides align to TRBD2. Per germline, CDR1 DFQATT and CDR2 SNEGSKA (reference sequence). The CDR3 totals 13 residues. In nucleotides, the CDR3 is TGCATTGCTAGACCACGGACTAGCGCTGAGCAGTTCTTC. Its protein is CIARPRTSAEQFF.

The chain carries TRBV28 and TRBJ2-7; 7 nucleotides match TRBD1. This CDR3 is built from 16 residues. Germline V gives CDR1 MDHEN, CDR2 SYDVKM. The V gene end was trimmed by 3 bases and the J gene end by 4 bases; junction bases not matched to a gene: 12. In DNA, the CDR3 is TGTGCCAGCAGTTTCTCCTTCCTCGACAGGGAGTACGAGCAGTACTTC. Translating it yields CASSFSFLDREYEQYF.